Detailed here is one T cell receptor beta chain. The target antigen is unknown. The data derive from a study of T cell responses to AZD1222 COVID-19 vaccine. Sequencing used immunoSEQ multiplex PCR; TCRdb keeps in-frame clones, though not all of them. The sample lists some 69,000 clones; roughly 80% were seen once. The germline V gene has CDR1 SGHRS and CDR2 YFSETQ. Trimming stripped 0 bases from V and 0 bases from J, with 6 bases between. This CDR3 comprises 15 residues. Whole-study results and caveats: Females outnumbered males among donors, who were mostly white British; clonal diversity was possibly underestimated.

This clonotype was obtained from an adult who received the AZD1222 COVID-19 vaccine. The rearrangement joins TRBV5-1 to TRBJ2-2, with D hard to call. Specimen: peripheral blood, collected 28 days after the second AZD1222 dose. CDR3 DNA: TGCGCCAGCAGCTTGGACGGACCGAACACCGGGGAGCTGTTTTTT. Residues: CASSLDGPNTGELFF.